The clone carrying this T cell receptor beta chain was seen a few times. Antigen: not known. Germline CDR1 SGHRS, CDR2 YFSETQ. The V and J ends lost 3 bases and 8 bases, in that order; junction bases with no gene match: 6. The CDR3 length is 16 residues. Peripheral blood mononuclear cells were collected from every patient before and during treatment, yielding between 1 and 8 samples per patient. The data were obtained in a study of PD-L1 blockade in urothelial cancer. Across the study: The study recovered a median of around 130,000 T cells per blood sample.

Study-wide results and limits: Durable-benefit patients had greater expansion of tumor-associated blood clones at 3 weeks.

Assay used: immunoSEQ multiplex PCR; TCRdb lists only in-frame clones, some missing. The sample carries over 15,000 clones, about nine tenths recorded once. V is TRBV5-1 and J is TRBJ2-1, with TRBD2 identical over 15 bases. The sample here was PBMCs, taken around atezolizumab (anti-PD-L1) treatment. This receptor was identified in a middle-aged man with urothelial cancer. CDR3 sequence (DNA): TGCGCCAGCAGCTCGGGACTAGCGGGAGGTTCGGATGAGCAGTTCTTC. This gives the protein CASSSGLAGGSDEQFF. The full variable domain, completed using reference TRBV5-1 and TRBJ2-1, is KAGVTQTPRYLIKTRGQQVTLSCSPISGHRSVSWYQQTPGQGLQFLFEYFSETQRNKGNFPGRFSGRQFSNSRSEMNVSTLELGDSALYLCASSSGLAGGSDEQFFGPGTRLTVL.